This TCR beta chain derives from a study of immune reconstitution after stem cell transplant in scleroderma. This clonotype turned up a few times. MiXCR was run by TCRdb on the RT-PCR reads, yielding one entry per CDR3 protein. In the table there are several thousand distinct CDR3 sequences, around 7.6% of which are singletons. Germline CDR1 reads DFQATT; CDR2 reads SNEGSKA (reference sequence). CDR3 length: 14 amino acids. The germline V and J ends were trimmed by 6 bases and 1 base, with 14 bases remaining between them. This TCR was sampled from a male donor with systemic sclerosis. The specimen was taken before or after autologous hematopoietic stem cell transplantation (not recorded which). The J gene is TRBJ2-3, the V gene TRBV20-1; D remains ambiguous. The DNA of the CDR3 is TGCAGTGCCCCGGGTCTAGATGGCACAGATACGCAGTATTTT. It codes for CSAPGLDGTDTQYF.